One and the same sample provided the 31 T cell receptor beta chains below, sequenced in a study of identical twins. TCRdb independently ran MiXCR on the 5' RACE reads; one entry per CDR3 protein. The sample shows a few hundred thousand distinct CDR3 sequences, 15% of them seen only once. The same specimen was also included in a second study, on yellow fever vaccine responses in identical twins.

What was sequenced was CD4+ T cells sorted from blood. These receptors all come from a woman aged 18 to 35 in good health.

The chain is built from TRBV3-1 and TRBJ2-3; 12 bases line up with TRBD2. The CDR3 loop spans 17 amino acids. Germline V gene lookup returns CDR1 LGHDT and CDR2 YNNKEL (reference sequence). V dropped 4 bases and J dropped 8; count of bases not matched to a gene: 13. The CDR3 reads CASSRHPPSGGVGTQYF. Here the CDR3 DNA reads TGTGCCAGCAGCCGCCACCCGCCTAGCGGGGGGGTAGGTACGCAGTATTTT.

This clonotype was seen more than once but under ten times. The V and J genes are TRBV3-1 and TRBJ1-5; D perhaps matches TRBD1 (6 bases). This CDR3 region has 15 residues. The V end lost 0 bases, the J end lost 11 bases, and 17 bases lay between the germline ends. Germline V lookup: CDR1 LGHDT, CDR2 YNNKEL (reference sequence). CDR3 region: CASSQDFGRGSSQHF. CDR3 sequence (DNA): TGTGCCAGCAGCCAAGATTTCGGCAGGGGCTCGTCCCAGCATTTT.

This clonotype was seen at least ten times. The rearrangement joins TRBV15 to TRBJ1-4; D remains ambiguous. The CDR3 has 15 amino acids. Germline V gives CDR1 LNHNV, CDR2 YYDKDF (reference sequence). Trimming left V 0 bases short and J 4 bases short, with 9 bases between. CDR3 residues: CATSRDPEVNEKLFF. The CDR3 nucleotides are TGTGCCACCAGCAGAGATCCTGAAGTTAATGAAAAACTGTTTTTT.

This clonotype was seen more than once but under ten times. The chain carries TRBV10-1 and TRBJ2-2; no firm D call. The CDR3 runs to 15 residues. In germline, CDR1 is WNHNN, CDR2 SYGVQD (reference sequence). With 3 bases removed from V and 0 bases from J, the gap between germline ends came to 8 bases. The CDR3 loop reads CASSDKGSNTGELFF. The CDR3 DNA sequence: TGCGCCAGCAGTGACAAGGGATCGAACACCGGGGAGCTGTTTTTT.

V usage is TRBV10-3 and J usage is TRBJ1-2, with 8 bases aligning to TRBD1. With V trimmed by 3 bases and J by 4 bases, 7 bases remained unmatched. Germline CDR1 ENHRY, CDR2 SYGVKD. The CDR3 is made up of 15 amino acids. The CDR3 sequence: CAISDISGGSYGYTF. For the CDR3, the DNA is TGTGCCATCAGTGATATCTCAGGGGGCAGCTATGGCTACACCTTC.

The J gene is TRBJ2-2, the V gene TRBV27; TRBD1 aligns across 8 bases. The V gene end was trimmed by 5 bases and the J gene end by 1 base; junction bases not matched to a gene: 3. Looked up from germline, CDR1 is MNHEY and CDR2 is SMNVEV (reference sequence). The CDR3 has 15 residues. CDR3 amino acids: CASSPRGRNTGELFF. The CDR3 DNA follows: TGTGCCAGCAGTCCCAGGGGGCGGAACACCGGGGAGCTGTTTTTT.

Many counts were recorded for this clonotype. The gene calls are TRBV5-1 and TRBJ2-7; 8 nucleotides align to TRBD2. V lost 3 bases, J lost 1 base, and 12 bases stayed unmatched. Germline loops: CDR1 SGHRS, CDR2 YFSETQ. The CDR3 has 17 residues. CDR3 region: CASSSTPVPGGSYEQYF. The CDR3 DNA reads TGCGCCAGCAGCTCGACTCCCGTCCCGGGAGGGTCCTACGAGCAGTACTTC.

The gene calls are TRBV7-9 and TRBJ2-2; 8 bases fit TRBD1. Trimming removed 4 bases from V and 11 bases from J; junction bases left unmatched: 3. Germline V gene sequence: CDR1 SEHNR, CDR2 FQNEAQ (reference sequence). The CDR3 loop spans 12 amino acids. Written as DNA, the CDR3 is TGTGCCAGCAGCTCCGGACAGGGTGAGCTGTTTTTT. It codes for CASSSGQGELFF. The variable domain in full, completed from reference TRBV7-9 and TRBJ2-2, reads DTGVSQNPRHKITKRGQNVTFRCDPISEHNRLYWYRQTLGQGPEFLTYFQNEAQLEKSRLLSDRFSAERPKGSFSTLEIQRTEQGDSAMYLCASSSGQGELFFGEGSRLTVL.

This clonotype was detected ten times or more. This chain connects TRBV5-1 to TRBJ2-5, with D possibly matching TRBD1 (5 bases). Trimming removed 5 bases at V and 0 bases at J, with 8 bases between. The germline V gene has CDR1 SGHRS and CDR2 YFSETQ. The CDR3 extends over 13 amino acids. CDR3 sequence reads: CASSPDNQETQYF. In nucleotides, the CDR3 is TGCGCCAGCAGTCCGGACAACCAAGAGACCCAGTACTTC.

V and J are TRBV5-1 and TRBJ2-7, with 9 bases that match TRBD2. Unmatched junction bases numbered 10, after V lost 4 bases and J lost 5 bases. Germline V lookup: CDR1 SGHRS, CDR2 YFSETQ. This CDR3 has 15 amino acids. CDR3 loop: CASSRVSSGNHEQYF. As DNA, the CDR3 is TGCGCCAGCAGCCGAGTGTCTAGCGGGAACCACGAGCAGTACTTC.

This clonotype was observed a few times. The V and J genes are TRBV12-3 or TRBV12-4 and TRBJ2-7, with D maybe TRBD1 (6 bases). The CDR3 consists of 14 residues. V lost 6 bases and J lost 2, with 14 bases in between. CDR3 sequence (DNA): TGTGCCAGCAGGGGCTCAGGGGCGACCTACGAGCAGTACTTC. Encoded protein: CASRGSGATYEQYF.

Ten or more counts support this clonotype. J is TRBJ2-3 and V is TRBV10-2; the D gene is possibly TRBD2 (5 bases). CDR1 WSHSY and CDR2 SAAADI come from the germline V gene. CDR3 length: 15 residues. Trimming took off 6 bases at V and 12 bases at J, with 25 bases between the two ends. CDR3 loop: CASRGPEPREHPQYF. CDR3 DNA: TGCGCCAGCAGAGGGCCAGAACCCCGGGAACACCCTCAGTATTTT.

The chain recombines TRBV7-8 with TRBJ2-3; TRBD2 is a possible D gene (6 bases). Germline-derived CDR1 and CDR2 are SGHVS and FQNEAQ. The CDR3 extends over 17 amino acids. V was trimmed by 4 bases and J by 2 bases, leaving 19 bases between them. CDR3 region: CASSSRAYSGYTDTQYF. The DNA of the CDR3 is TGTGCCAGCAGCTCCCGGGCCTATAGCGGATACACAGATACGCAGTATTTT.

This clonotype was counted only a few times. The CDR3 DNA follows: TGCGCCAGCAGTGAGAGGGCTAGCGGGCGTGAGCAGTTCTTC. Its translation: CASSERASGREQFF. The V and J genes are TRBV10-1 and TRBJ2-1; 8 bases are shared with TRBD2. Germline loops: CDR1 WNHNN, CDR2 SYGVQD (reference sequence). This CDR3 spans 14 amino acids. V was pared by 2 bases and J by 9 bases, with 6 bases of the junction left unmatched.

This clonotype was picked up a small number of times. The chain carries TRBV6-5 and TRBJ2-7; 7 bases fit TRBD2. This CDR3 has 16 residues. Losses at the gene ends were 2 bases for V and 6 bases for J; bases not matched to a gene: 13. Germline V CDR1 and CDR2: MNHEY, SVGAGI. The CDR3 sequence: CASSYTSIGSGGEQYF. CDR3 nucleotide sequence: TGTGCCAGCAGTTACACGTCTATAGGCTCGGGGGGCGAGCAGTACTTC.

This chain links TRBV2 with TRBJ2-7, with unresolved D. The V end lost 2 bases, the J end lost 1 base, and 3 bases lay between the germline ends. The germline gives CDR1 SNHLY, CDR2 FYNNEI. The CDR3 has 12 residues. CDR3 sequence (DNA): TGTGCCAGCAGTGAAAGGTCCTACGAGCAGTACGTC. Translating gives CASSERSYEQYV.

This clonotype came up a few times. The rearrangement joins TRBV12-3 or TRBV12-4 to TRBJ2-3, with 9 positions matching TRBD2. The CDR3 is 17 amino acids. Trimming removed 3 bases from V and 0 bases from J; junction bases left unmatched: 7. CDR3: CASSLRRRGGSTDTQYF. In nucleotides, the CDR3 is TGTGCCAGCAGTTTGAGGCGGCGGGGGGGTAGCACAGATACGCAGTATTTT.

This clonotype was observed a handful of times. The gene calls are TRBV10-2 and TRBJ1-4; TRBD1 might be the D (5 bases). V lost 6 bases and J 8 bases, leaving 19 bases between the germline ends. The CDR3 is 15 residues long. The V gene's germline CDR1 is WSHSY and CDR2 SAAADI. CDR3 in amino acids: CASSKMGTQGEKLFF. CDR3 coding DNA: TGCGCCAGCAGCAAGATGGGGACTCAGGGAGAAAAACTGTTTTTT.

The chain employs TRBV15 and TRBJ2-7; D remains ambiguous. The CDR3 length is 11 residues. The V gene lost 2 bases and the J gene lost 3 bases, with 2 bases spanning the gap. Germline CDR1 reads LNHNV; CDR2 reads YYDKDF (reference sequence). CDR3 sequence (DNA): TGTGCCACCAGCAGAAACTACGAGCAGTACTTC. Translated, it gives CATSRNYEQYF.

The chain recombines TRBV6-1 with TRBJ2-2; TRBD2 is a possible D gene (7 bases). The CDR3 contains 17 residues. V was shortened by 1 base and J by 8 bases, with 20 bases between the two germline ends. The germline V gene encodes CDR1 MNHNS and CDR2 SASEGT. The DNA for the CDR3 is TGTGCCAGCAGTGAAGGAGGGGGGGCGCGAAGAGGAGGGGAGCTGTTTTTT. It encodes CASSEGGGARRGGELFF.

This clonotype was seen many times. The rearrangement joins TRBV20-1 to TRBJ1-5; no clear D. Trimming removed 3 bases from V and 6 bases from J, with 21 bases in between. The CDR3 covers 16 residues. Germline V gene data show CDR1 as DFQATT and CDR2 as SNEGSKA (reference sequence). CDR3 protein: CSASVGGSEISQPQHF. Written as DNA, the CDR3 is TGCAGTGCTAGCGTTGGAGGGAGCGAAATAAGTCAGCCCCAGCATTTT.

V usage is TRBV7-3 and J usage is TRBJ2-3; weak D call: TRBD1 (7 bases). This CDR3 spans 16 amino acids. Germline V gene lookup returns CDR1 SGHTA and CDR2 FQGTGA. V lost 5 bases to trimming and J lost 3 bases, with 18 bases between them. Written as DNA, the CDR3 is TGTGCCAGCAGCCCTAGCCGGCAGGGGGGAACAGATACGCAGTATTTT. This translates into CASSPSRQGGTDTQYF.

The rearrangement joins TRBV5-1 to TRBJ2-2; a weak D match, TRBD1 (5 bases). This CDR3 is built from 16 residues. Per germline, CDR1 SGHRS and CDR2 YFSETQ. Trimming shortened V by 4 bases and J by 4 bases, and 17 bases separated the two germline ends. The CDR3 loop reads CASSGMTTQGTGELFF. Here the CDR3 DNA reads TGCGCCAGCAGCGGTATGACAACCCAGGGCACCGGGGAGCTGTTTTTT.

This clonotype was seen more than once but under ten times. The genes are TRBV4-1 and TRBJ1-2; D remains unclear. In germline, CDR1 is MGHRA, CDR2 YSYEKL. This CDR3 contains 16 residues. The V end lost 2 bases, the J end lost 2 bases, and 15 bases lay between the germline ends. The CDR3 here is CASSQLPVSPNYGYTF. CDR3 DNA: TGCGCCAGCAGCCAACTTCCCGTCTCTCCCAACTATGGCTACACCTTC.

The chain couples TRBV5-1 to TRBJ2-2; no clear D. Between the trimmed V and J ends, which lost 2 bases and 0 bases, there was a span of 11 bases. Germline-derived CDR1 and CDR2 are SGHRS and YFSETQ. This CDR3 is 16 amino acids long. The CDR3 sequence is CASSFGSITNTGELFF. The CDR3 region has the DNA TGCGCCAGCAGCTTCGGCAGTATTACGAACACCGGGGAGCTGTTTTTT. The full variable domain, rest sourced from reference TRBV5-1 and TRBJ2-2, is KAGVTQTPRYLIKTRGQQVTLSCSPISGHRSVSWYQQTPGQGLQFLFEYFSETQRNKGNFPGRFSGRQFSNSRSEMNVSTLELGDSALYLCASSFGSITNTGELFFGEGSRLTVL.

This clonotype was counted between two and nine times. The V and J genes are TRBV21-1 and TRBJ1-3; the table assigns TRBD1, which was not confirmed against the DNA. TRBV21-1 is flagged as a pseudogene. This CDR3 is 16 amino acids long. CDR3 coding DNA: TGTGCCAGCAGCCCCGGGACACAGGCCTCTGGAAACACCATATATTTT. As protein: CASSPGTQASGNTIYF.

J is TRBJ2-3 and V is TRBV28, with 13 nucleotides matching TRBD2. After removal of 3 bases from V and 0 bases from J, the junction contained 12 bases not matched to a gene. CDR3 length: 20 residues. Germline loops: CDR1 MDHEN, CDR2 SYDVKM. The CDR3 sequence is CASSFWGGLAGEGSTDTQYF. The CDR3 DNA reads as TGTGCCAGCAGTTTTTGGGGAGGACTAGCGGGAGAGGGGAGCACAGATACGCAGTATTTT.

The V gene is TRBV7-9, the J gene TRBJ2-1, with TRBD2 matching 10 bases. V lost 2 bases, J lost 4 bases, and 8 bases stayed unmatched. Germline V gives CDR1 SEHNR, CDR2 FQNEAQ (reference sequence). The CDR3 length is 17 residues. The CDR3 loop reads CASSLYGTSATYNEQFF. CDR3 in DNA: TGTGCCAGCAGCTTATACGGGACTAGCGCCACTTACAATGAGCAGTTCTTC.

The gene calls are TRBV20-1 and TRBJ2-1, with 7 nucleotides matching TRBD2. The length of the CDR3 is 16 residues. Losses at the gene ends were 0 bases for V and 0 bases for J; bases not matched to a gene: 5. The germline CDR1 and CDR2 sequences are DFQATT and SNEGSKA (reference sequence). DNA for the CDR3: TGCAGTGCTAGAGATACGGGGGGTTTCTCCTACAATGAGCAGTTCTTC. Protein: CSARDTGGFSYNEQFF.

Note on this clonotype: This may be a read error: a much more frequent sequence differs by one nucleotide. V and J are TRBV25-1 and TRBJ2-2; 7 bases match TRBD1. The J segment lost 7 bases and the V segment lost 5 bases, leaving 10 bases of the junction unmatched. The CDR3 contains 15 residues. Germline V lookup: CDR1 MGHDK, CDR2 SYGVNS. The CDR3 DNA follows: TGTGCCAGCAGTCACGGACAGGAGGCAATCGGGGAGCTGTTTTTT. Translating it yields CASSHGQEAIGELFF.

The chain links TRBV6-1 to TRBJ2-1; 14 positions agree with TRBD2. The V segment lost 4 bases and the J segment 11 bases; nucleotides outside the gene matches: 7. Germline CDR1 and CDR2: MNHNS and SASEGT. The CDR3 is 15 residues long. The CDR3 here is CASSVMGLAGAKQFF. CDR3 coding DNA: TGTGCCAGCAGTGTTATGGGACTAGCGGGAGCAAAGCAGTTCTTC.